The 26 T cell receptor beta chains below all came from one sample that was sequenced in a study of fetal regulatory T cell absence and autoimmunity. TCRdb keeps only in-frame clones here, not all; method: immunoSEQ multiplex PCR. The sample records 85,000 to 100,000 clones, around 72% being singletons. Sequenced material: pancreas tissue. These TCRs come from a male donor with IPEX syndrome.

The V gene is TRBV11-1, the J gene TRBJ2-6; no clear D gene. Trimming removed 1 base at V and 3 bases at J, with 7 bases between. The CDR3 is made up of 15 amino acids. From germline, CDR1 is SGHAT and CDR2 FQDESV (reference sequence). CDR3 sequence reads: CASSLVPVGANVLTF. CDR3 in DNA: TGTGCCAGCAGCTTAGTCCCAGTTGGGGCCAACGTCCTGACTTTC.

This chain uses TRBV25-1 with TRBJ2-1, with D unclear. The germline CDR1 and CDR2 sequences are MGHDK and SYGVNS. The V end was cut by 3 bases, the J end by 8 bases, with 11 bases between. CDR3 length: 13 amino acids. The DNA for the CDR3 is TGTGCCAGCAGTGACGATACAGTAGATGAGCAGTTCTTC. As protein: CASSDDTVDEQFF.

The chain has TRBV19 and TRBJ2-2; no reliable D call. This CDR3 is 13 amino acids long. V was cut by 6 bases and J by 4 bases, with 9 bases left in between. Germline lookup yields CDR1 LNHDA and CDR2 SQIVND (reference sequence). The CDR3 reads CASRSSGTGELFF. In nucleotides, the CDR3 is TGTGCCAGTAGATCCTCTGGCACCGGGGAGCTGTTTTTT.

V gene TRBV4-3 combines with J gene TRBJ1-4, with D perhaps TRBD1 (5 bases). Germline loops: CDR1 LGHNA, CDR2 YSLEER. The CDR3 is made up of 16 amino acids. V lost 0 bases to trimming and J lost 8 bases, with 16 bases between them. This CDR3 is CASSQDLRGEGEKLFF. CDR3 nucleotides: TGCGCCAGCAGCCAAGATCTTCGGGGGGAAGGAGAAAAACTGTTTTTT.

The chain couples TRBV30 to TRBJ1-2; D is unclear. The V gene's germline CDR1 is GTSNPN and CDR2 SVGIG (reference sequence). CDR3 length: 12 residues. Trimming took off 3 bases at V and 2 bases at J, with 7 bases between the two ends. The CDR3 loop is CAWSGLNYGYTF. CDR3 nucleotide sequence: TGTGCCTGGAGCGGTCTCAACTATGGCTACACCTTC.

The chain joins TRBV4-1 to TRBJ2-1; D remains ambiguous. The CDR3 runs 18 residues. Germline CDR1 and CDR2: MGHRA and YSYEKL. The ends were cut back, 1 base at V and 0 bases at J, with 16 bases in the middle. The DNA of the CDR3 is TGCGCCAGCAGCCAAGTCTTTTATCGGGTCCTCTCCTACAATGAGCAGTTCTTC. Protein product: CASSQVFYRVLSYNEQFF.

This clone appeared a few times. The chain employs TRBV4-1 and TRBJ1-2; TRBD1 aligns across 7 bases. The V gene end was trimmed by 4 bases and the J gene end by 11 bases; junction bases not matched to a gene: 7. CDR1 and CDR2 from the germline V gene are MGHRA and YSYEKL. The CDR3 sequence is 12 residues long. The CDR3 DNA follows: TGCGCCAGCAGCCTTACAACAGGGGCATACACCTTC. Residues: CASSLTTGAYTF.

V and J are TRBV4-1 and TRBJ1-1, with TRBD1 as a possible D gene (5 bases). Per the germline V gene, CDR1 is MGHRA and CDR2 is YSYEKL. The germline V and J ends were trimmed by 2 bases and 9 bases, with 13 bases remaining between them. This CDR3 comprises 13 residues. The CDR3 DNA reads TGCGCCAGCAGCCAATTAGGGGCCTTTAAAGCTTTCTTT. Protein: CASSQLGAFKAFF.

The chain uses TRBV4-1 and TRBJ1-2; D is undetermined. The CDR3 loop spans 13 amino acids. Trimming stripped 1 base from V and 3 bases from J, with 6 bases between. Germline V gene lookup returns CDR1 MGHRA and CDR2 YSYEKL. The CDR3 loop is CASSQAGYYGYTF. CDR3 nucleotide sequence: TGCGCCAGCAGCCAAGCCGGGTACTATGGCTACACCTTC.

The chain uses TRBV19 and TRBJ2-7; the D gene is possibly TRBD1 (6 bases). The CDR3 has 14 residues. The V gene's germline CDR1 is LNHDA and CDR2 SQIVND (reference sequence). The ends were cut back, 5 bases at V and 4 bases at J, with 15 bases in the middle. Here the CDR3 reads CASSPLTGWYEQYF. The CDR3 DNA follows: TGTGCCAGTAGTCCTCTGACAGGATGGTACGAGCAGTACTTC.

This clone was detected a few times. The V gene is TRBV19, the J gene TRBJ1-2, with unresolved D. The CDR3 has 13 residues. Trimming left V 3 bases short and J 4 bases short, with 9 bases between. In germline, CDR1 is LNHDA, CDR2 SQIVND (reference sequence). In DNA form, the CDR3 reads TGTGCCAGTAGTATTGAGTACTCCTATGGCTACACCTTC. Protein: CASSIEYSYGYTF.

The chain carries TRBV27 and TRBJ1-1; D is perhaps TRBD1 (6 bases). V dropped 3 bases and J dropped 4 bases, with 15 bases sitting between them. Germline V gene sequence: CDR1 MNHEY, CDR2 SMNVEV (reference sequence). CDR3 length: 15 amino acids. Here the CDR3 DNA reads TGTGCCAGCAGTTTTTGGGGGGCACGATGCACTGAAGCTTTCTTT. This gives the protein CASSFWGARCTEAFF.

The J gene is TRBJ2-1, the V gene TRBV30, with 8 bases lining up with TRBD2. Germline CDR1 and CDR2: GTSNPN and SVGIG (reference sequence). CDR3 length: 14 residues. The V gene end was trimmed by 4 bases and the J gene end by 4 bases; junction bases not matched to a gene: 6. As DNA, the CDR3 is TGTGCCTGGACTAGCGGGTTCGCATACAATGAGCAGTTCTTC. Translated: CAWTSGFAYNEQFF. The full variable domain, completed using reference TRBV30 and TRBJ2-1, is SQTIHQWPATLVQPVGSPLSLECTVEGTSNPNLYWYRQAAGRGLQLLFYSVGIGQISSEVPQNLSASRPQDRQFILSSKKLLLSDSGFYLCAWTSGFAYNEQFFGPGTRLTVL.

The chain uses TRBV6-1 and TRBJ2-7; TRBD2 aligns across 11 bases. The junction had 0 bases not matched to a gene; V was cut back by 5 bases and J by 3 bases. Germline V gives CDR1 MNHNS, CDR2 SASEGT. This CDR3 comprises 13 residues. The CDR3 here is CASSLAGGYEQYF. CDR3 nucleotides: TGTGCCAGCAGTCTAGCGGGGGGCTACGAGCAGTACTTC.

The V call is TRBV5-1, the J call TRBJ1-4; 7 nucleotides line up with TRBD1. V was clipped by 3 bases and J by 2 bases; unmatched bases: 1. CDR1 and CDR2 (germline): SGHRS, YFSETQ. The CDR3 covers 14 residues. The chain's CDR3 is CASSWDSTNEKLFF. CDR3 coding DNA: TGCGCCAGCAGCTGGGACAGTACTAATGAAAAACTGTTTTTT. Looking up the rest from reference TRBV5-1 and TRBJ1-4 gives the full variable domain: KAGVTQTPRYLIKTRGQQVTLSCSPISGHRSVSWYQQTPGQGLQFLFEYFSETQRNKGNFPGRFSGRQFSNSRSEMNVSTLELGDSALYLCASSWDSTNEKLFFGSGTQLSVL.

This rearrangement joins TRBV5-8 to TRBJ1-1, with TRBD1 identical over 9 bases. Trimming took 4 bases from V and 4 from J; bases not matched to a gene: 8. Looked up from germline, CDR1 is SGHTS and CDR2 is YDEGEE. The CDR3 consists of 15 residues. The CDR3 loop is CASSPYRGQGTEAFF. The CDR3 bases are TGTGCCAGCAGCCCGTACAGGGGGCAAGGCACTGAAGCTTTCTTT.

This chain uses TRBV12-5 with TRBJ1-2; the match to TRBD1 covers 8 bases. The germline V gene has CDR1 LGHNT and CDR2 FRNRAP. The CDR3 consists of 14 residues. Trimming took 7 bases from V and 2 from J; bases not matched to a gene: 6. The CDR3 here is CASARTGTNYGYTF. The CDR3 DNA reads TGTGCTAGTGCCCGGACAGGGACGAACTATGGCTACACCTTC. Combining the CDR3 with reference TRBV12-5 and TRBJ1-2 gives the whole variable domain DARVTQTPRHKVTEMGQEVTMRCQPILGHNTVFWYRQTMMQGLELLAYFRNRAPLDDSGMPKDRFSAEMPDATLATLKIQPSEPRDSAVYFCASARTGTNYGYTFGSGTRLTVV.

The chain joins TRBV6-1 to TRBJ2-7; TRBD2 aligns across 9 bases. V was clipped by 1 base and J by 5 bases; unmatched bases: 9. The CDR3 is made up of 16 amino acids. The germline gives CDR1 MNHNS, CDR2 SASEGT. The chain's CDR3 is CASSEGSPGLAHEQYF. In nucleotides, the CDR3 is TGTGCCAGCAGTGAAGGATCGCCGGGACTAGCCCACGAGCAGTACTTC.

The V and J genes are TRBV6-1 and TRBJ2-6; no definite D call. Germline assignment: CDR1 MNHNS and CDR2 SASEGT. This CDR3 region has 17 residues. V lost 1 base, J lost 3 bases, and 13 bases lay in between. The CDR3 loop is CASSEGPPRGGANVLTF. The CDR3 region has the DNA TGTGCCAGCAGTGAAGGCCCCCCAAGAGGTGGGGCCAACGTCCTGACTTTC.

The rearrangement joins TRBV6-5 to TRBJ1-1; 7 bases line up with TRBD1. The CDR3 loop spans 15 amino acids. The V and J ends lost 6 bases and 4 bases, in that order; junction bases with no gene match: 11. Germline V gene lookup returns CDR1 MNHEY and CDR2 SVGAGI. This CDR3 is CASSQGLYRGTEAFF. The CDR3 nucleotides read TGTGCCAGCAGCCAAGGACTCTACAGGGGCACTGAAGCTTTCTTT.

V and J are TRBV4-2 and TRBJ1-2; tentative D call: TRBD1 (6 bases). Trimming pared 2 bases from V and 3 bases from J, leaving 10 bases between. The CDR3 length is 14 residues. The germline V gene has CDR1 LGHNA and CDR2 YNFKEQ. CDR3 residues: CASSQSSGDYGYTF. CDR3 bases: TGTGCCAGCAGCCAAAGTTCAGGGGACTATGGCTACACCTTC.

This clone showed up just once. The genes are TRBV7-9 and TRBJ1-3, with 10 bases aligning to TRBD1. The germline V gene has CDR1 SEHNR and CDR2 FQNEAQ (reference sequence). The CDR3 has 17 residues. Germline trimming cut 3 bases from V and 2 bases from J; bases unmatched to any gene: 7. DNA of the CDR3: TGTGCCAGCAGCTTCGCAGCCGACAGGGGGCCTGGAAACACCATATATTTT. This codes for CASSFAADRGPGNTIYF.

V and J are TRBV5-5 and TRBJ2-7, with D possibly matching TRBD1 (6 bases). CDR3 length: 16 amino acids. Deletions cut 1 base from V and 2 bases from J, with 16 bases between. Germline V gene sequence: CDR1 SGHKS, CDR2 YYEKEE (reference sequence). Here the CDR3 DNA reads TGTGCCAGCAGCTTGAACTGGGCAGGGGTAACCTACGAGCAGTACTTC. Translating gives CASSLNWAGVTYEQYF.

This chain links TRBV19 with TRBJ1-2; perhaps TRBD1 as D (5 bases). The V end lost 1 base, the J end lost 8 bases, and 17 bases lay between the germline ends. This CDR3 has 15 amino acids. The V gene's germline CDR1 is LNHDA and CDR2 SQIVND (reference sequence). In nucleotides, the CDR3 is TGTGCCAGTAGTATAGGACCGGGACTCCTCTTGGGCTACACCTTC. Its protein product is CASSIGPGLLLGYTF. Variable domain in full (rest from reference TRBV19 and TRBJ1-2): DGGITQSPKYLFRKEGQNVTLSCEQNLNHDAMYWYRQDPGQGLRLIYYSQIVNDFQKGDIAEGYSVSREKKESFPLTVTSAQKNPTAFYLCASSIGPGLLLGYTFGSGTRLTVV.

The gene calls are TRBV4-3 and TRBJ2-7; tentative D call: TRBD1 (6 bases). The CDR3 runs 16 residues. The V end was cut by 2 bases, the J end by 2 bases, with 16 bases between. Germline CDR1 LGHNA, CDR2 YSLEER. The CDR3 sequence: CASSQISTAGAYEQYF. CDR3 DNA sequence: TGCGCCAGCAGCCAAATCTCGACGGCAGGGGCCTACGAGCAGTACTTC.

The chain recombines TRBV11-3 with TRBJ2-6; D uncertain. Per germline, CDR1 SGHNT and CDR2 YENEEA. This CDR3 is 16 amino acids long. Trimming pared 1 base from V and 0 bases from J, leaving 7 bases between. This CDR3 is CASSLGQNSGANVLTF. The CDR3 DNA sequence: TGTGCCAGCAGCTTAGGACAAAACTCTGGGGCCAACGTCCTGACTTTC.